This TCR beta chain was documented in a study of blood T cell repertoires in COVID-19. Whole-study context: Samples of COVID-19 (acute and convalescent) were obtained from the United States, Italy and Spain. Sample material is recorded as cDNA or gDNA derived from T cells, B-cell-depleted T cells, or PBMCs.

Authors' methods: Reference gene primer amplification yielded estimated nucleated cell counts. The method was immunoSEQ multiplex PCR; TCRdb's version includes in-frame clones alone and lacks a portion of them. Clone size and the V and J calls come from that table; the DNA yielded D and trimming. The table lists approximately 300,000 clones, approximately 92% of them singletons, with about a fifth in the top ten. V lost 1 base to trimming and J lost 4 bases; unmatched junction nucleotides: 3. The germline V gene has CDR1 LGHDT and CDR2 YNNKEL (reference sequence). The CDR3 length is 14 residues. The receptor's source is a woman aged 25 to 39 who had recovered from COVID-19. Sequenced sample: PBMCs or T cells enriched from blood (not recorded which). This sequence joins TRBV3-1 (or the pseudogene TRBV3-2) and TRBJ2-7; 8 nucleotides align to TRBD1. The CDR3 DNA reads as TGTGCCAGCAGCCAAGGGACAGGGTCTTACGAGCAGTACTTC. This encodes CASSQGTGSYEQYF.